This T cell receptor beta chain was identified during a study of T cells in Graves' hyperthyroidism and ophthalmopathy. This clonotype was seen more than once but under ten times. The CDR3 length is 13 residues. Germline-derived CDR1 and CDR2 are DFQATT and SNEGSKA (reference sequence). The ends lost 7 bases at V and 4 bases at J; junction bases unmatched: 7. RNA transcripts provided the source from which TCR beta CDR3 regions were amplified. TCR CDR3 regions were first amplified by RT-PCR with HTBI primers. TCRdb re-called the multiplex PCR reads through MiXCR, storing one row per CDR3 protein. The table shows about 840,000 distinct CDR3 sequences, with about 38% occurring only once.

The clonotype comes from a man between 18 and 29 years old with Graves' hyperthyroidism. The chain is built from TRBV20-1 and TRBJ2-7; 10 bases map to TRBD2. Sequences were obtained from blood. Here the CDR3 DNA reads TGCAGTGTCTCAGCGGGGGGGGCTTACGAGCAGTACTTC. Protein sequence: CSVSAGGAYEQYF.